The next 13 T cell receptor beta chains were all read from a single sample in a study of tumor-infiltrating lymphocytes in primary liver carcinoma. Starting material for RNA and DNA co-extraction consisted of about 17-31 mg of unsorted bulk tissue. The input was 450 to 500 ng total RNA; TCR beta cDNA was made from it with a constant-region primer. ARM-PCR, slightly modified, supplied the TCR beta libraries through three nested multiplex PCR rounds. The opening two PCR rounds, 10 cycles each, paired TRBV1-TRBV30 forward primers with a C-beta reverse primer. Via MiXCR, TCRdb re-called the multiplex PCR reads, giving one row per CDR3 protein. Here the sample spans 95,000 to 100,000 distinct CDR3 sequences, 55% to 80% being singletons. Sequencing was carried out using liver tumor tissue from sampling region 2. Sample subset: tumor region T2, inferior pole. These receptor sequences come from a woman in her fifties or sixties with primary liver carcinoma and hepatitis B virus infection.

Remarks on this clonotype: This may arise from a read error, as a much more abundant clone is one base away. The J gene is TRBJ2-7, the V gene TRBV6-1; 7 nucleotides line up with TRBD2. Germline loops: CDR1 MNHNS, CDR2 SASEGT. V dropped 1 base and J dropped 6; count of bases not matched to a gene: 12. The CDR3 spans 16 residues. In DNA form, the CDR3 reads TGTGCCAGCAGTGAAGAGGCGGGAGACTCATTATCCGAGCAGTACTTC. Protein product: CASSEEAGDSLSEQYF.

This clonotype was recorded once. The junction differs from germline at one of its ends, possibly a read error. The gene calls are TRBV11-2 and TRBJ2-4; the D is unclear. CDR1 and CDR2 from the germline V gene are SGHAT and FQNNGV. The CDR3 sequence is 12 residues long. The DNA for the CDR3 is TGTGCCAGCAGCTTATTTCCGAACATTAAGTACTTC. It is translated as CASSLFPNIKYF.

Comments on this clonotype: This sequence may be a read error, since a much larger clone differs from it by one base. The gene calls are TRBV12-3 or TRBV12-4 and TRBJ2-7; 10 nucleotides align to TRBD1. The CDR3 consists of 13 residues. J lost 6 bases, V lost 3 bases, and 2 bases had no gene match. The CDR3 DNA follows: TGTGCCAGCAGTTTTGGGGACAGGGGCGAGCAGTACTTC. Translation gives CASSFGDRGEQYF.

This clonotype came up many times. The V call is TRBV5-1, the J call TRBJ2-5, with D possibly matching TRBD1 (5 bases). Deletions cut 6 bases from V and 0 bases from J, with 9 bases between. The germline V gene encodes CDR1 SGHRS and CDR2 YFSETQ. This CDR3 is 13 amino acids long. CDR3 sequence: CASNPGNQETQYF. The CDR3 nucleotides are TGCGCCAGCAACCCAGGGAACCAAGAGACCCAGTACTTC.

V is TRBV6-1 and J is TRBJ2-7; TRBD2 matches at 13 bases. The germline gives CDR1 MNHNS, CDR2 SASEGT. CDR3 length: 13 amino acids. J lost 7 bases, V lost 9 bases, and 6 bases had no gene match. In DNA form, the CDR3 reads TGTGCCAGTTTACTAGCGGGGGGGCTTGAGCAGTACTTC. Amino acids: CASLLAGGLEQYF.

This clonotype was recorded at least ten times. CDR3 DNA: TGTGCCAGCAGCCGGGACAGGGGCACAGATACGCAGTATTTT. It codes for CASSRDRGTDTQYF. The gene calls are TRBV6-1 and TRBJ2-3, with 9 bases matching TRBD1. The germline gives CDR1 MNHNS, CDR2 SASEGT. The CDR3 has 14 amino acids. The V segment lost 6 bases and the J segment 1 base; nucleotides outside the gene matches: 2.

In the case of this clonotype: A junction end diverges from the germline sequence, so it may reflect a read error. CDR3 protein: CSLRIGGPYNEQFF. The DNA of the CDR3 is TGTAGCTTGAGGATAGGGGGACCCTACAATGAGCAGTTCTTC. V gene TRBV29-1 combines with J gene TRBJ2-1; D perhaps matches TRBD1 (6 bases). The CDR3 spans 14 residues. Per germline, CDR1 SQVTM and CDR2 ANQGSEA.

With regard to this clonotype: This may stem from a read error, because a much larger clone lies one nucleotide away. V gene TRBV7-8 combines with J gene TRBJ2-1; 10 nucleotides agree with TRBD1. CDR1 is SGHVS, CDR2 FQNEAQ, per germline. The CDR3 length is 16 residues. V shed 5 bases, J shed 5 bases, and the junction held 9 bases outside the gene matches. CDR3 amino acids: CASSRMGQGTHNEQFF. The CDR3 region has the DNA TGTGCCAGCAGCCGGATGGGACAGGGGACCCACAATGAGCAGTTCTTC.

Points on this clonotype: Sequence at one end of the junction differs from germline and may be a read error. The V gene is TRBV6-6, the J gene TRBJ2-3; either TRBD1 or TRBD2 may supply D (5 bases each). CDR3 length: 13 residues. Looked up from germline, CDR1 is MNHNY and CDR2 is SVGAGI (reference sequence). In DNA form, the CDR3 reads TGCGACAGCAGTTACTTTAGCGCAGATACGCAGTATTTT. Protein product: CDSSYFSADTQYF.

This clonotype was counted at least ten times. This rearrangement joins TRBV5-1 to TRBJ2-7, with D possibly called TRBD1 or TRBD2 (6 bases each). Trimming shortened V by 5 bases and J by 4 bases, and 16 bases separated the two germline ends. Germline V gives CDR1 SGHRS, CDR2 YFSETQ. CDR3 length: 14 residues. CDR3 in amino acids: CASRPGGLNYEQYF. DNA for the CDR3: TGCGCCAGCAGGCCCGGGGGCCTAAATTACGAGCAGTACTTC. The full variable domain, with the rest looked up from reference TRBV5-1 and TRBJ2-7, is KAGVTQTPRYLIKTRGQQVTLSCSPISGHRSVSWYQQTPGQGLQFLFEYFSETQRNKGNFPGRFSGRQFSNSRSEMNVSTLELGDSALYLCASRPGGLNYEQYFGPGTRLTVT.

The genes are TRBV19 and TRBJ2-3; no clear D gene. V was clipped by 5 bases and J by 3 bases, with 12 bases between them. Germline V gene sequence: CDR1 LNHDA, CDR2 SQIVND (reference sequence). CDR3 length: 14 residues. CDR3 nucleotide sequence: TGTGCCAGTAGTTCTAGGACGTTTACAGATACGCAGTATTTT. This sequence encodes CASSSRTFTDTQYF.

The CDR3 DNA sequence: TGTGCCAGTTGGCCTGGGGGACAGGGGGCCGACGAGCAGTACTTC. Protein product: CASWPGGQGADEQYF. The V call is TRBV28, the J call TRBJ2-7; 12 bases are shared with TRBD1. CDR3 length equals 15 residues. After removal of 9 bases from V and 5 bases from J, the junction contained 11 bases not matched to a gene. From germline, CDR1 is MDHEN and CDR2 SYDVKM.

The chain couples TRBV11-2 to TRBJ1-3; weak D call: TRBD1 (6 bases). V was pared by 4 bases and J by 10 bases, with 29 bases between. The germline CDR1 and CDR2 sequences are SGHAT and FQNNGV. There are 18 residues in the CDR3. The CDR3 protein is CASSYGSGAMDSGDTIYF. In DNA form, the CDR3 reads TGTGCCAGCAGCTACGGATCGGGGGCCATGGACTCTGGAGATACCATATATTTT.